The 4 T cell receptor beta chains in this list originate from one sample, sequenced in a study of blood T cell repertoires in COVID-19. Produced via immunoSEQ multiplex PCR; TCRdb's table is partial and in-frame only. The sample lists around 260,000 clones; about 89% were seen once. The sample was peripheral blood. The receptors were sampled from a woman aged 35 to 49 who had recovered from COVID-19.

The J gene is TRBJ2-5, the V gene TRBV7-8; TRBD1 might be the D (5 bases). Germline values: CDR1 SGHVS, CDR2 FQNEAQ. The ends were cut back, 5 bases at V and 4 bases at J, with 14 bases in the middle. This CDR3 is built from 14 residues. The chain's CDR3 is CASSPRGKRETQYF. In DNA, the CDR3 is TGTGCCAGCAGCCCTAGGGGTAAGAGAGAGACCCAGTACTTC.

This clone was counted a few times. This chain connects TRBV9 to TRBJ1-5; D unresolved. This CDR3 contains 14 residues. Germline V gene lookup returns CDR1 SGDLS and CDR2 YYNGEE. The V end lost 5 bases, the J end lost 0 bases, and 9 bases lay between the germline ends. In DNA form, the CDR3 reads TGTGCCAGCAGTGGGCGGGATAGCAATCAGCCCCAGCATTTT. Its protein is CASSGRDSNQPQHF.

J is TRBJ2-1 and V is TRBV9; 8 nucleotides line up with TRBD1. This CDR3 region has 15 residues. The junction had 9 bases not matched to a gene; V was cut back by 3 bases and J by 7 bases. Germline CDR1 and CDR2: SGDLS and YYNGEE. In nucleotides, the CDR3 is TGTGCCAGCAGCGGACGACAGGGGCGGTGGAATGAGCAGTTCTTC. Amino acids: CASSGRQGRWNEQFF.

The gene calls are TRBV12-3 or TRBV12-4 and TRBJ1-1; no definite D call. The CDR3 loop spans 11 amino acids. Deletions cut 5 bases from V and 5 bases from J, with 6 bases between. As DNA, the CDR3 is TGTGCCAGCAGTCGTAGTACTGAAGCTTTCTTT. Its protein is CASSRSTEAFF.